Presented here are 25 T cell receptor beta chains from one specimen sequenced in a study of blood T cell repertoires in COVID-19. Sequencing was performed with immunoSEQ multiplex PCR; in TCRdb, only in-frame clones are kept and a portion is missing. The sample holds around 150,000 clones; around 87% are singletons and the top ten take more than 6.5%. Sequences were obtained from PBMCs or T cells enriched from blood (not recorded which). These receptors all come from a woman aged 45-65 years who had recovered from COVID-19.

This clone was picked up a small number of times. V usage is TRBV18 and J usage is TRBJ1-6, with 10 bases matching TRBD1. This CDR3 is built from 16 residues. The germline gives CDR1 KGHSH, CDR2 LQKENI. J gave up 8 bases and V 3 bases, and 7 bases lay outside the gene matches. The CDR3 DNA is TGTGCCAGCTCACCCCGGGACAGGGGATTGGATTCACCCCTCCACTTT. It yields the protein CASSPRDRGLDSPLHF. The whole variable domain, filled in from reference TRBV18 and TRBJ1-6, reads NAGVMQNPRHLVRRRGQEARLRCSPMKGHSHVYWYRQLPEEGLKFMVYLQKENIIDESGMPKERFSAEFPKEGPSILRIQQVVRGDSAAYFCASSPRDRGLDSPLHFGNGTRLTVT.

The chain couples TRBV7-2 to TRBJ1-6, with a weak D call TRBD1 (6 bases). The CDR3 spans 15 residues. Trimming removed 5 bases at V and 3 bases at J, with 11 bases between. Germline values: CDR1 SGHTA, CDR2 FQGNSA. CDR3 protein: CASSSGTYYNSPLHF. The CDR3 DNA follows: TGTGCCAGCAGCAGCGGGACATACTATAATTCACCCCTCCACTTT.

This clone has a handful of counts. This rearrangement joins TRBV5-6 to TRBJ2-7, with a weak D call TRBD1 (6 bases). The germline V gene encodes CDR1 SGHDT and CDR2 YYEEEE. This CDR3 comprises 14 residues. Trimming shortened V by 1 base and J by 1 base, and 9 bases separated the two germline ends. The CDR3 loop reads CASSLRQGSYEQYF. Here the CDR3 DNA reads TGTGCCAGCAGCTTGAGGCAGGGGTCCTACGAGCAGTACTTC.

The chain carries TRBV3-1 (or the pseudogene TRBV3-2) and TRBJ1-1, with 9 bases aligning to TRBD1. The CDR3 is 16 amino acids. V was clipped by 1 base and J by 4 bases; unmatched bases: 7. Germline values: CDR1 LGHDT, CDR2 YNNKEL (reference sequence). CDR3 in amino acids: CASSQGYRGRITEAFF. CDR3 bases: TGTGCCAGCAGCCAAGGATACAGGGGGCGCATCACTGAAGCTTTCTTT.

The chain has TRBV19 and TRBJ1-4; D may be TRBD1 (5 bases). Germline V gene sequence: CDR1 LNHDA, CDR2 SQIVND (reference sequence). Trimming removed 6 bases from V and 0 bases from J, with 14 bases in between. This CDR3 has 16 amino acids. The CDR3 protein is CASRKGRLSTNEKLFF. For the CDR3, the DNA is TGTGCCAGTAGAAAGGGGCGACTCTCAACTAATGAAAAACTGTTTTTT.

This rearrangement joins TRBV7-2 to TRBJ2-5; the match to TRBD2 covers 7 bases. This CDR3 comprises 14 residues. Per germline, CDR1 SGHTA and CDR2 FQGNSA. V trimming: 5 bases; J trimming: 4 bases; junction bases outside the gene matches: 7. The CDR3 sequence is CASSPGLRPETQYF. The DNA for the CDR3 is TGTGCCAGCAGCCCGGGACTAAGGCCAGAGACCCAGTACTTC.

In its sample, this clone was seen once. The V and J genes are TRBV29-1 and TRBJ2-1; the D is unclear. This CDR3 has 11 residues. The ends were cut back, 7 bases at V and 1 base at J, with 5 bases in the middle. CDR1 and CDR2 from the germline V gene are SQVTM and ANQGSEA. DNA of the CDR3: TGCAGCGCCTTATCCTACAATGAGCAGTTCTTC. It encodes CSALSYNEQFF.

Comment on this clone: The junction shows a germline mismatch at one end, possibly a read error. This rearrangement joins TRBV7-9 to TRBJ2-3; 12 bases are shared with TRBD2. This CDR3 comprises 14 residues. Per germline, CDR1 SEHNR and CDR2 FQNEAQ (reference sequence). CDR3 coding DNA: TGTGCCAGCAGCCTAGCGGGGGGGCGAGATACGCAGTATTTT. Its translation: CASSLAGGRDTQYF.

V is TRBV11-1 and J is TRBJ2-2; D unclear. The V end was cut by 3 bases, the J end by 10 bases, with 9 bases between. The V gene's germline CDR1 is SGHAT and CDR2 FQDESV (reference sequence). This CDR3 has 12 amino acids. The CDR3 here is CASSFPGSELFF. The CDR3 nucleotides are TGTGCCAGCAGCTTCCCCGGTTCGGAGCTGTTTTTT.

The table lists this clone with a count of one. This chain connects TRBV12-3 or TRBV12-4 to TRBJ2-7; the match to TRBD1 covers 8 bases. Trimming cost V 6 bases and J 6 bases; bases outside gene matches: 7. The CDR3 has 13 residues. CDR3: CASRIDRGGEQYF. The DNA of the CDR3 is TGTGCCAGCAGAATCGACAGGGGAGGCGAGCAGTACTTC.

The rearrangement joins TRBV14 to TRBJ1-6; D uncertain. There are 14 residues in the CDR3. V was clipped by 0 bases and J by 8 bases, with 8 bases between them. Germline V gives CDR1 SGHDN, CDR2 FVKESK. Written as DNA, the CDR3 is TGTGCCAGCAGCCAAGACAGAACCGATTCACCCCTCCACTTT. It translates to CASSQDRTDSPLHF.

The chain uses TRBV10-3 and TRBJ1-6; TRBD1 might be the D (6 bases). The CDR3 sequence is 12 residues long. Trimming took 5 bases from V and 11 from J, leaving 10 bases between them. Looked up from germline, CDR1 is ENHRY and CDR2 is SYGVKD. The CDR3 is CAISTGSAPLHF. CDR3 coding DNA: TGTGCCATCAGTACAGGGTCAGCACCCCTCCACTTT.

V is TRBV13 and J is TRBJ2-6; possibly TRBD1 for D (6 bases). CDR1 is PRHDT and CDR2 is FYEKMQ in the germline V gene (reference sequence). The CDR3 extends over 15 amino acids. Trimming shortened V by 5 bases and J by 4 bases, and 12 bases separated the two germline ends. The DNA of the CDR3 is TGTGCCAGCAGCACAGACGACAGGGGGGCCAACGTCCTGACTTTC. Amino acids: CASSTDDRGANVLTF.

The rearrangement uses TRBV3-1 (or the pseudogene TRBV3-2) and TRBJ2-7; TRBD2 agrees at 9 bases. V lost 8 bases to trimming and J lost 5 bases; unmatched junction nucleotides: 13. CDR1 and CDR2 (germline): LGHDT, YNNKEL (reference sequence). CDR3 length: 15 residues. CDR3 DNA: TGTGCCAGCGAGGGGGGCCCCGGGACTAGCAACGAGCAGTACTTC. Amino acid sequence: CASEGGPGTSNEQYF.

V usage is TRBV6-2 or TRBV6-3 and J usage is TRBJ1-6; 8 bases match TRBD1. With 2 bases clipped from V and 9 bases from J, the junction kept 6 bases outside the gene matches. Looked up from germline, CDR1 is MNHEY and CDR2 is SVGEGT. This CDR3 contains 15 residues. The CDR3 protein is CASSYTGQGGSPLHF. The CDR3 DNA sequence: TGTGCCAGCAGTTACACTGGACAGGGAGGTTCACCCCTCCACTTT.

This clone appeared once. This chain links TRBV5-1 with TRBJ2-3; 11 bases map to TRBD2. Germline CDR1 and CDR2: SGHRS and YFSETQ. The CDR3 consists of 16 residues. V shed 3 bases, J shed 6 bases, and the junction held 9 bases outside the gene matches. CDR3 in DNA: TGCGCCAGCAGCTCCCGACTTAGCGGGGGGGCGGATACGCAGTATTTT. Amino acids: CASSSRLSGGADTQYF.

The chain has TRBV11-2 and TRBJ2-1, with 7 bases fitting TRBD2. The CDR3 is 16 amino acids. CDR1 and CDR2 from the germline V gene are SGHAT and FQNNGV. The trim removed 2 bases at V and 4 bases at J, leaving 8 bases unmatched. The CDR3 coding sequence is TGTGCCAGCAGCTTAATCCGGGGGGAAAGGTACAATGAGCAGTTCTTC. It translates to CASSLIRGERYNEQFF.

This chain uses TRBV15 with TRBJ1-2; the D is unclear. The germline V gene encodes CDR1 LNHNV and CDR2 YYDKDF (reference sequence). V lost 1 base and J lost 4, with 10 bases in between. This CDR3 comprises 14 residues. CDR3 in amino acids: CATSRVREGYGYTF. In nucleotides, the CDR3 is TGTGCCACCAGCAGAGTAAGGGAGGGCTATGGCTACACCTTC.

The CDR3 sequence is CASKPAYSNTEAFF. The CDR3 DNA reads TGTGCCAGCAAGCCTGCCTACTCGAACACTGAAGCTTTCTTT. This chain uses TRBV6-4 with TRBJ1-1; D unclear. V was trimmed by 7 bases and J by 1 base, leaving 13 bases between them. The germline V gene encodes CDR1 MRHNA and CDR2 SNTAGT. This CDR3 contains 14 residues.

The rearrangement uses TRBV7-6 and TRBJ2-3; TRBD1 agrees at 8 bases. With V trimmed by 2 bases and J by 3 bases, 4 bases remained unmatched. The CDR3 is 15 residues long. CDR1 is SGHVS, CDR2 FNYEAQ, per germline. CDR3 sequence reads: CASSLRQGRTDTQYF. The CDR3, as DNA: TGTGCCAGCAGCTTAAGACAGGGGAGGACAGATACGCAGTATTTT.

V is TRBV19 and J is TRBJ1-2; TRBD1 matches 9 bases. Germline CDR1 LNHDA, CDR2 SQIVND (reference sequence). This CDR3 spans 15 amino acids. V shed 4 bases, J shed 6 bases, and the junction held 9 bases outside the gene matches. As DNA, the CDR3 is TGTGCCAGTAGTAACAGGGACAGGGCCGTTCATGGCTACACCTTC. Its protein is CASSNRDRAVHGYTF.

In this sample, this clone turned up many times. This sequence joins TRBV11-1 and TRBJ1-2; 9 bases are shared with TRBD1. Germline CDR1 SGHAT, CDR2 FQDESV (reference sequence). The CDR3 is 16 amino acids. The ends lost 4 bases at V and 6 bases at J; junction bases unmatched: 12. CDR3 sequence reads: CASSSFGGQGPDGYTF. DNA of the CDR3: TGTGCCAGCAGCTCATTCGGGGGACAGGGACCTGATGGCTACACCTTC.

The J gene is TRBJ2-3, the V gene TRBV12-5; the D gene is possibly TRBD1 (8 bases). V lost 4 bases to trimming and J lost 3 bases, with 14 bases between them. Germline V gene sequence: CDR1 LGHNT, CDR2 FRNRAP. CDR3 length equals 15 residues. The CDR3: CASGSQGGRTDTQYF. The CDR3 DNA follows: TGTGCTAGTGGTTCACAGGGGGGGCGGACAGATACGCAGTATTTT.

This chain uses TRBV19 with TRBJ1-1; TRBD1 might be the D (6 bases). V dropped 10 bases and J dropped 10 bases, with 13 bases sitting between them. CDR1 and CDR2 (germline): LNHDA, SQIVND (reference sequence). The CDR3 contains 10 residues. The CDR3 nucleotides read TGTGCCACCTCACTAGGGGGAGCTTTCTTT. Translating gives CATSLGGAFF.

The rearrangement uses TRBV19 and TRBJ1-4; D unclear. This CDR3 region has 16 residues. The V gene lost 1 base and the J gene lost 0 bases, with 9 bases spanning the gap. Germline CDR1 and CDR2: LNHDA and SQIVND (reference sequence). CDR3 residues: CASSIGNRPTNEKLFF. The CDR3 region has the DNA TGTGCCAGTAGTATAGGGAACAGACCAACTAATGAAAAACTGTTTTTT.